One sample yielded the 15 T cell receptor beta chains listed below, sequenced in a study of beta chain features in type 1 diabetes. The authors reverse transcribed all of the isolated RNA, so sequencing captured expressed TCRB transcripts. Data came from immunoSEQ multiplex PCR; TCRdb stores just in-frame clones and leaves some out. The data hold about 650,000 clones, with roughly 12% observed a single time. Study results and limitations: TCRB CDR3s from Type 1 diabetes patients were moderately but significantly shorter in all four CD4+ subsets.

Their cognate antigens are unknown. The sample was naive CD4+ T cells from blood. These receptor sequences come from a man in his thirties or forties with type 1 diabetes.

The chain has TRBV5-6 and TRBJ2-3; 9 bases agree with TRBD1. This CDR3 is 14 amino acids long. Germline lookup yields CDR1 SGHDT and CDR2 YYEEEE. Trimming removed 7 bases from V and 5 bases from J; junction bases left unmatched: 8. The CDR3 DNA reads TGTGCCAGCCACCGGGACAGGGTGGAAGATACGCAGTATTTT. It is translated as CASHRDRVEDTQYF.

This chain uses TRBV19 with TRBJ2-1; D is possibly TRBD1 (6 bases). Germline assignment: CDR1 LNHDA and CDR2 SQIVND (reference sequence). The V end was cut by 6 bases, the J end by 2 bases, with 11 bases between. The CDR3 is made up of 14 amino acids. The CDR3 DNA is TGTGCCAGTAGCGCAGGACAGCCCTACAATGAGCAGTTCTTC. This codes for CASSAGQPYNEQFF.

This clone came up a few times. The rearrangement joins TRBV9 to TRBJ2-1, with D perhaps assigned TRBD1 or TRBD2 (6 bases each). From germline, CDR1 is SGDLS and CDR2 YYNGEE. This CDR3 spans 16 amino acids. V was shortened by 0 bases and J by 2 bases, with 12 bases between the two germline ends. Written as DNA, the CDR3 is TGTGCCAGCAGCGTAGGAAGGGGGGCTCCCTACAATGAGCAGTTCTTC. This encodes CASSVGRGAPYNEQFF.

The chain combines TRBV4-3 with TRBJ1-1, with D possibly TRBD1 on 6 matching bases. The CDR3 totals 16 residues. Germline V CDR1 and CDR2: LGHNA, YSLEER. V lost 1 base to trimming and J lost 1 base, with 13 bases between them. Here the CDR3 reads CASSQVGGGRNTEAFF. For the CDR3, the DNA is TGCGCCAGCAGCCAAGTAGGTGGGGGGCGGAACACTGAAGCTTTCTTT.

This clone was counted a few times. This rearrangement joins TRBV5-1 to TRBJ2-2, with 7 positions matching TRBD2. The CDR3 length is 16 residues. Trimming took 3 bases from V and 6 from J; bases not matched to a gene: 11. Germline values: CDR1 SGHRS, CDR2 YFSETQ. The CDR3 DNA sequence: TGCGCCAGCAGCTCCTCCCTTCAGCGGGGTCCCGGGGAGCTGTTTTTT. Translated: CASSSSLQRGPGELFF.

This clone was observed a few times. The V and J genes are TRBV7-6 and TRBJ1-2; 7 bases are a match to TRBD1. With 1 base clipped from V and 2 bases from J, the junction kept 10 bases outside the gene matches. CDR1 and CDR2 from the germline V gene are SGHVS and FNYEAQ. The CDR3 is 17 residues long. For the CDR3, the DNA is TGTGCCAGCAGCTTAGATGTAGGGACAGCTATCAACTATGGCTACACCTTC. Protein sequence: CASSLDVGTAINYGYTF.

This clone was observed at least ten times. This chain joins TRBV19 and TRBJ1-2, with a possible D match to TRBD1 (5 bases). Trimming took off 3 bases at V and 6 bases at J, with 8 bases between the two ends. Per germline, CDR1 LNHDA and CDR2 SQIVND (reference sequence). The CDR3 sequence is 12 residues long. In nucleotides, the CDR3 is TGTGCCAGTAGTATCCGGGACCATGGCTACACCTTC. Translating gives CASSIRDHGYTF.

The V call is TRBV7-9, the J call TRBJ2-6; 10 bases are shared with TRBD1. The V gene end was trimmed by 0 bases and the J gene end by 10 bases; junction bases not matched to a gene: 3. This CDR3 spans 15 amino acids. Germline V lookup: CDR1 SEHNR, CDR2 FQNEAQ (reference sequence). The DNA for the CDR3 is TGTGCCAGCAGCTTAGCCTGGGACAGGGGAAACGTCCTGACTTTC. This codes for CASSLAWDRGNVLTF.

V and J are TRBV7-2 and TRBJ1-2; the D is unclear. The ends were cut back, 1 base at V and 4 bases at J, with 19 bases in the middle. Germline values: CDR1 SGHTA, CDR2 FQGNSA. CDR3 length: 17 amino acids. The CDR3 loop reads CASSLEFSRGWGYGYTF. The CDR3 DNA reads TGTGCCAGCAGCTTAGAGTTTAGCCGGGGTTGGGGCTATGGCTACACCTTC.

This clone was seen more than once but under ten times. The V call is TRBV27, the J call TRBJ1-6; 9 nucleotides match TRBD1. There are 16 residues in the CDR3. V lost 0 bases and J lost 8; bases outside the gene matches: 5. Germline CDR1 reads MNHEY; CDR2 reads SMNVEV (reference sequence). In DNA, the CDR3 is TGTGCCAGCAGTTTATCGCGGACAGGGGCGTATTCACCCCTCCACTTT. Its protein is CASSLSRTGAYSPLHF.

This clone turned up a few times. V gene TRBV5-1 combines with J gene TRBJ2-3; TRBD1 aligns across 8 bases. This CDR3 contains 16 residues. The ends lost 0 bases at V and 6 bases at J; junction bases unmatched: 9. Germline V gene data show CDR1 as SGHRS and CDR2 as YFSETQ. DNA of the CDR3: TGCGCCAGCAGCTTGGATACAGGGGGAATTGTGGATACGCAGTATTTT. Protein sequence: CASSLDTGGIVDTQYF.

The chain is built from TRBV5-1 and TRBJ2-1; 10 nucleotides align to TRBD1. The CDR3 is 15 amino acids. The germline V gene has CDR1 SGHRS and CDR2 YFSETQ. V was pared by 5 bases and J by 4 bases, with 6 bases of the junction left unmatched. The CDR3 region has the DNA TGCGCCAGCAGAGCGGGACAGGGGCAGTACAATGAGCAGTTCTTC. Its translation: CASRAGQGQYNEQFF.

This clone showed up just a few times. The CDR3 loop is CASSPPGLAVDTQYF. CDR3 coding DNA: TGCGCCAGCAGCCCGCCGGGACTAGCGGTAGATACGCAGTATTTT. The chain uses TRBV5-1 and TRBJ2-3, with TRBD2 matching over 11 bases. Germline CDR1 and CDR2: SGHRS and YFSETQ. J gave up 5 bases and V 4 bases, and 6 bases lay outside the gene matches. There are 15 residues in the CDR3.

The genes are TRBV7-2 and TRBJ1-1; D is unresolved. Trimming cost V 3 bases and J 7 bases, with 9 bases left between them. CDR3 size: 12 residues. Per the germline V gene, CDR1 is SGHTA and CDR2 is FQGNSA. The CDR3 sequence: CASSFFSDEAFF. The CDR3 nucleotides read TGTGCCAGCAGCTTCTTCTCCGATGAAGCTTTCTTT.

In its sample, this clone was seen a few times. The genes are TRBV7-8 and TRBJ2-7; D gene unclear. V lost 1 base to trimming and J lost 3 bases, with 7 bases between them. CDR1 is SGHVS and CDR2 is FQNEAQ in the germline V gene. The CDR3 loop spans 13 amino acids. This CDR3 reads CASSLGADYEQYF. The CDR3, as DNA: TGTGCCAGCAGCTTAGGAGCAGACTACGAGCAGTACTTC.